This entry lists 11 T cell receptor beta chains sequenced from one sample in a study of beta chain features in type 1 diabetes. All of the isolated RNA was reverse transcribed, so expressed TCRB transcripts were sequenced. Libraries were prepared by immunoSEQ multiplex PCR; TCRdb keeps only in-frame clonotypes and omits some of them. The sample holds about 330,000 clones; 11% are singletons and the top ten take about 0.015%. Sequencing was performed on naive CD4+ T cells from blood. Receptors originate from a woman aged 30 to 39 in good health.

This clone has only a few counts. V usage is TRBV7-8 and J usage is TRBJ2-7; TRBD2 matches 11 bases. This CDR3 region has 14 residues. V was pared by 3 bases and J by 7 bases, with 5 bases of the junction left unmatched. CDR1 is SGHVS, CDR2 FQNEAQ, per germline. CDR3 nucleotide sequence: TGTGCCAGCAGCTTTAGCGGGAGGGCGAGGGAGCAGTACTTC. Translated: CASSFSGRAREQYF.

The sample holds a few counts of this clone. CDR3 sequence (DNA): TGTGCCAGCGTTAGCGGAGCGAACACCGGGGAGCTGTTTTTT. Translation: CASVSGANTGELFF. The chain combines TRBV2 with TRBJ2-2; a possible D gene is TRBD2 (6 bases). The V gene's germline CDR1 is SNHLY and CDR2 FYNNEI. V was trimmed by 8 bases and J by 0 bases, leaving 10 bases between them. The CDR3 consists of 14 residues.

The genes are TRBV28 and TRBJ2-2; the D gene is possibly TRBD1 (5 bases). This CDR3 is built from 15 residues. Deletions cut 2 bases from V and 1 base from J, with 8 bases between. Germline V gene sequence: CDR1 MDHEN, CDR2 SYDVKM. The chain's CDR3 is CASSLPQGNTGELFF. As DNA, the CDR3 is TGTGCCAGCAGTTTACCCCAGGGGAACACCGGGGAGCTGTTTTTT.

V and J are TRBV4-3 and TRBJ2-7; TRBD2 agrees at 13 bases. The CDR3 is made up of 15 amino acids. The V gene end was trimmed by 5 bases and the J gene end by 4 bases; junction bases not matched to a gene: 5. Per the germline V gene, CDR1 is LGHNA and CDR2 is YSLEER. CDR3 residues: CASSVGLAGAYEQYF. CDR3 sequence (DNA): TGCGCCAGCAGCGTAGGACTAGCGGGAGCTTACGAGCAGTACTTC.

This clone was picked up a small number of times. The rearrangement joins TRBV6-5 to TRBJ2-5; TRBD1 aligns across 8 bases. Per the germline V gene, CDR1 is MNHEY and CDR2 is SVGAGI. This CDR3 comprises 15 residues. V shed 6 bases, J shed 4 bases, and the junction held 10 bases outside the gene matches. The CDR3 region is CASRAGTGIRETQYF. The CDR3 coding sequence is TGTGCCAGCAGGGCCGGGACAGGCATCCGAGAGACCCAGTACTTC.

This clone was seen only a few times. The chain is built from TRBV7-2 and TRBJ2-1; 7 bases match TRBD2. Per the germline V gene, CDR1 is SGHTA and CDR2 is FQGNSA. After removal of 4 bases from V and 9 bases from J, the junction contained 9 bases not matched to a gene. The CDR3 length is 14 residues. CDR3 amino acids: CASSWTRTEGEQFF. For the CDR3, the DNA is TGTGCCAGCAGCTGGACTAGGACTGAGGGTGAGCAGTTCTTC. The full variable domain, its missing parts supplied by reference TRBV7-2 and TRBJ2-1, is GAGVSQSPSNKVTEKGKDVELRCDPISGHTALYWYRQSLGQGLEFLIYFQGNSAPDKSGLPSDRFSAERTGGSVSTLTIQRTQQEDSAVYLCASSWTRTEGEQFFGPGTRLTVL.

V usage is TRBV29-1 and J usage is TRBJ1-5; TRBD1 aligns across 9 bases. Germline V gene data show CDR1 as SQVTM and CDR2 as ANQGSEA. Trimming removed 6 bases from V and 2 bases from J; junction bases left unmatched: 5. The CDR3 runs 14 residues. The DNA of the CDR3 is TGCAGCGTGACGACAGGGGGAGGCAATCAGCCCCAGCATTTT. This sequence encodes CSVTTGGGNQPQHF.

This clone came up a few times. The CDR3 here is CSVEESGQGQYF. The CDR3 coding sequence is TGCAGCGTTGAAGAGTCGGGACAGGGGCAGTATTTT. The chain carries TRBV29-1 and TRBJ2-3; 9 bases match TRBD1. Per the germline V gene, CDR1 is SQVTM and CDR2 is ANQGSEA. This CDR3 is 12 amino acids long. The V segment lost 0 bases and the J segment 11 bases; nucleotides outside the gene matches: 3.

The chain combines TRBV6-4 with TRBJ2-1; 8 bases match TRBD2. V was pared by 3 bases and J by 7 bases, with 8 bases of the junction left unmatched. The CDR3 contains 15 residues. Germline CDR1 reads MRHNA; CDR2 reads SNTAGT. In DNA form, the CDR3 reads TGTGCCAGCAGTGAGATGACTAGCGAAGCGAATGAGCAGTTCTTC. This translates into CASSEMTSEANEQFF.

The V gene is TRBV4-3, the J gene TRBJ2-7; 10 positions agree with TRBD2. The CDR3 covers 15 residues. Germline CDR1 is LGHNA and CDR2 is YSLEER. With 0 bases clipped from V and 4 bases from J, the junction kept 3 bases outside the gene matches. The CDR3 spells CASSQDLAGGYEQYF. The CDR3 bases are TGCGCCAGCAGCCAAGATTTAGCGGGAGGTTACGAGCAGTACTTC.

The chain employs TRBV28 and TRBJ2-1; D is unresolved. Germline values: CDR1 MDHEN, CDR2 SYDVKM. V lost 3 bases, J lost 7 bases, and 4 bases lay in between. This CDR3 comprises 11 residues. CDR3 DNA: TGTGCCAGCAGTTTCCCGAATGAGCAGTTCTTC. Translated, it gives CASSFPNEQFF.